Listed below are T cell receptor beta chains from one sample, sequenced in a study of T cells after yellow fever vaccination. In TCRdb, the 5' RACE reads were re-called with MiXCR into one record per CDR3 protein. Among some 350,000 distinct CDR3 sequences listed, approximately 4.2% were seen once. The specimen was PBMCs, collected 5 days after the yellow fever booster vaccination. The source of these receptors is a man aged 18 to 29 who received the YFV17D yellow fever vaccine. The CDR3 runs from the conserved cysteine through the conserved F or W.

j_call v_call cdr3_aa
TRBJ2-1 TRBV11-2 CASSPIRGEPYNEQFF
TRBJ1-2 TRBV7-2 CASSLVLGGYGYTF
TRBJ2-1 TRBV5-1 CASSLFRVFGESSYNEQFF
TRBJ2-5 TRBV28 CASRGRGRWETQYF
TRBJ1-4 TRBV29-1 CSVTDSLRNEKLFF
TRBJ1-2 TRBV20-1 CSASDRGQRNYGYTF
TRBJ2-3 TRBV7-2 CASKVLQGTGDTQYF
TRBJ2-4 TRBV7-9 CASSWDFLAKNIQYF
TRBJ2-4 TRBV7-9 CASTPPEELAKNIQYF
TRBJ1-1 TRBV9 CASSSRTGGSGAFF
TRBJ2-1 TRBV7-2 CASRPTSGGQRRLFF
TRBJ1-1 TRBV4-3 CASSQGQGRNTEAFF
TRBJ1-5 TRBV7-2 CASSFGGGQPQHF
TRBJ1-1 TRBV5-1 CASILEGLAFF
TRBJ1-5 TRBV7-2 CASSSSGLDQPQHF
TRBJ2-4 TRBV29-1 CSVEGDREAKNIQYF
TRBJ1-4 TRBV18 CASSPYIATNEKLFF
TRBJ1-1 TRBV5-1 CASSLERLWGMDTEAFF
TRBJ1-2 TRBV28 CASSRGDDYGYTF
TRBJ2-3 TRBV6-6 CASSPPPGTSGGTDTQYF
TRBJ2-5 TRBV7-2 CASNNLADQETQYF
TRBJ2-7 TRBV6-5 CASRGTLDLAYEQYF
TRBJ1-4 TRBV19 CASRPPFREKLFF
TRBJ2-1 TRBV4-3 CASRSYDNEQFF
TRBJ1-2 TRBV18 CASSPPTPGQGPSGYTF
TRBJ1-1 TRBV20-1 CSARDHVNPEAFF
TRBJ1-6 TRBV7-2 CASSLVGGFDSPLHF
TRBJ1-5 TRBV7-2 CASSPSEPQPQHF
TRBJ2-5 TRBV2 CASSDERFKGETQYF
TRBJ2-7 TRBV10-3 CAISDPDHSSYEQYF
TRBJ1-2 TRBV5-1 CASSLTEFLYGYTF
TRBJ2-2 TRBV5-1 CASSRTQNTGELIF
TRBJ2-1 TRBV5-1 CASSLVLPGGLRSYNEQFF
TRBJ2-5 TRBV15 CATSSGYLTGGFQETQYF
TRBJ1-6 TRBV9 CASSVGQVNSPLHF
TRBJ2-1 TRBV6-5 CASSWSGPHNNEQFF
TRBJ2-2 TRBV7-6 CASSLGLAGQGITGELFF
TRBJ2-1 TRBV7-2 CASSFLGGPADSSRFF
TRBJ1-2 TRBV28 CASSLTTSYGYTF
TRBJ2-5 TRBV6-5 CASSQPSGGGETQYF
TRBJ1-1 TRBV7-3 CASSLISGGGEAFF
TRBJ1-1 TRBV4-1 CASKVGSNINTEAFF
TRBJ2-5 TRBV4-3 CASSHDRFETQYF
TRBJ1-5 TRBV10-3 CAISGDRSNQPQHF